This T cell receptor beta chain was retrieved from a study of blood T cell repertoires in COVID-19. The wider study: Italy, Spain and the United States were the sources of the convalescent and acute COVID-19 samples. From T cells, B-cell-depleted T cells, or PBMCs came the material, which was cDNA or gDNA.

Per the authors' pipeline: Amplification of reference gene primers was used by the study to estimate nucleated cell counts. Sequencing was performed with immunoSEQ multiplex PCR; in TCRdb, only in-frame clones are kept and a portion is missing. Clone size and the V and J calls come from that table; the DNA yielded D and trimming. The data show just under 55,000 clones, 80% to 85% seen once. This CDR3 has 15 residues. Germline V gives CDR1 MNHEY, CDR2 SMNVEV (reference sequence). With 3 bases clipped from V and 5 bases from J, the junction kept 5 bases outside the gene matches. There are a few counts of this clone.

This sequence was found in a woman in her sixties with acute or convalescent COVID-19. The chain employs TRBV27 and TRBJ2-1; 9 bases are shared with TRBD2. The sequencing sample was made of peripheral blood. The CDR3 spells CASSFGGRGNNEQFF. In DNA form, the CDR3 reads TGTGCCAGCAGTTTCGGCGGGAGGGGAAACAATGAGCAGTTCTTC.